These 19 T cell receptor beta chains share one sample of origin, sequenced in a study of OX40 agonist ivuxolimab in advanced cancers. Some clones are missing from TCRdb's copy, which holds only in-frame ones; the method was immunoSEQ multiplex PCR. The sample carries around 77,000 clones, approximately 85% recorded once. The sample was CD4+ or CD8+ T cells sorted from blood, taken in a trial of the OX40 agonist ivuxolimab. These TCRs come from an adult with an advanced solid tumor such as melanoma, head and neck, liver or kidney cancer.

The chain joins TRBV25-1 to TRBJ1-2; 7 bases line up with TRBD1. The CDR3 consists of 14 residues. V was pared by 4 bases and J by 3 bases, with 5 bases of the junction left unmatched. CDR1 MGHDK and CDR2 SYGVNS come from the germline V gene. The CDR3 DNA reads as TGTGCCAGCAGTGGAGCAGGGGGGGACTATGGCTACACCTTC. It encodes CASSGAGGDYGYTF.

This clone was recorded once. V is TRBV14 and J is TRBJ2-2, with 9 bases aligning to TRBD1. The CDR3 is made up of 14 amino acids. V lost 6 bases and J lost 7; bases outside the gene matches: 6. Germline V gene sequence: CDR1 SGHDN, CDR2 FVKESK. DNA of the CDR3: TGTGCCAGCAGGGACAGGGGTGTCGACGGGGAGCTGTTTTTT. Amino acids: CASRDRGVDGELFF.

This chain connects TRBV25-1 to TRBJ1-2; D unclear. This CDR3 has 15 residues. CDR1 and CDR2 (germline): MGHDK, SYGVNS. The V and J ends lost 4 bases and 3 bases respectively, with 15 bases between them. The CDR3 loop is CASSAPGWFDYGYTF. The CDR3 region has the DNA TGTGCCAGCAGTGCCCCAGGTTGGTTCGACTATGGCTACACCTTC.

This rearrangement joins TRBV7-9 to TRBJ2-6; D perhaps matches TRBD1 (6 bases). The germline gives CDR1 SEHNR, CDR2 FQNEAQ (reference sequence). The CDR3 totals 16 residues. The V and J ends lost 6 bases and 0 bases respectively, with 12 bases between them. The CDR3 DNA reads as TGTGCCAGCAGACCTACAGGGACCTCTGGGGCCAACGTCCTGACTTTC. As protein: CASRPTGTSGANVLTF.

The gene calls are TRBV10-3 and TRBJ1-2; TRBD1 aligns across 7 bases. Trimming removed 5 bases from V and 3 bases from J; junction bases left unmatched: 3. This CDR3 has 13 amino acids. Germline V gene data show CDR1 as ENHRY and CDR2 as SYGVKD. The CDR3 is CAISTGTDYGYTF. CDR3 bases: TGTGCCATCAGTACCGGGACAGACTATGGCTACACCTTC.

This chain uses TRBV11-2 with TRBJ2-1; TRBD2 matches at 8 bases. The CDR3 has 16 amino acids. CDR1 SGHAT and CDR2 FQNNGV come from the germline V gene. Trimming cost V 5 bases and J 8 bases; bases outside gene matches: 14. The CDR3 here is CASSPTRTSSSDEQFF. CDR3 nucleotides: TGTGCCAGCAGCCCCACCCGGACTAGCTCTAGCGATGAGCAGTTCTTC.

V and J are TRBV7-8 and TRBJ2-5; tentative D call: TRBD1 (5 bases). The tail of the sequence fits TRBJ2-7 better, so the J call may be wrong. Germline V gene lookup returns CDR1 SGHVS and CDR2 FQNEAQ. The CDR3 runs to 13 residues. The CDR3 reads CASSRRVTYEQYF. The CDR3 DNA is TGTGCCAGCAGCCGCAGGGTGACCTACGAGCAGTACTTC.

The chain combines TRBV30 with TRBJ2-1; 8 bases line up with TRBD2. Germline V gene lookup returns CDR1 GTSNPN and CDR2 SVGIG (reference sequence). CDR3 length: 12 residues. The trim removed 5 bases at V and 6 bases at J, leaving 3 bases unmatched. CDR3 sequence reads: CAWDSGVNEQFF. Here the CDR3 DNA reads TGTGCCTGGGATAGCGGGGTCAATGAGCAGTTCTTC.

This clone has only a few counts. The CDR3, as DNA: TGTGCCAGCAGCCGGGGGGATTTCAGGGGGTTAATCTCTGGAAACACCATATATTTT. Encoded protein: CASSRGDFRGLISGNTIYF. V and J are TRBV28 and TRBJ1-3; TRBD1 matches 7 bases. This CDR3 is built from 19 residues. With 6 bases clipped from V and 0 bases from J, the junction kept 17 bases outside the gene matches. Germline V gives CDR1 MDHEN, CDR2 SYDVKM.

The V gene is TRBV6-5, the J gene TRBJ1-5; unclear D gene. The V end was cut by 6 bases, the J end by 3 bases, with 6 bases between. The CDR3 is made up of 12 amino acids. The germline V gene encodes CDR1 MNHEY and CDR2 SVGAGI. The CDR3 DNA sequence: TGTGCCAGCAGCCCTTCCAATCAGCCCCAGCATTTT. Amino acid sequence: CASSPSNQPQHF.

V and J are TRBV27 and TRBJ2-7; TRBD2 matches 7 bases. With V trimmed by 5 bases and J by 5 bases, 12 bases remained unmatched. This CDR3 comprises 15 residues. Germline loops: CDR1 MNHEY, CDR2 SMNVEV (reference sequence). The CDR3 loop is CASSPEWRGFDEQYF. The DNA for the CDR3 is TGTGCCAGCAGTCCCGAGTGGCGGGGGTTCGACGAGCAGTACTTC.

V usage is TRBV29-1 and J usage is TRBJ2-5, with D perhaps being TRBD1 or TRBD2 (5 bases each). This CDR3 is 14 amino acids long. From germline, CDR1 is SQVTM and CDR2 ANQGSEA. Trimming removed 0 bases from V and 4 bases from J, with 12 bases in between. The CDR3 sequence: CSVEDWGAGETQYF. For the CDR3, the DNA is TGCAGCGTTGAAGACTGGGGCGCGGGAGAGACCCAGTACTTC.

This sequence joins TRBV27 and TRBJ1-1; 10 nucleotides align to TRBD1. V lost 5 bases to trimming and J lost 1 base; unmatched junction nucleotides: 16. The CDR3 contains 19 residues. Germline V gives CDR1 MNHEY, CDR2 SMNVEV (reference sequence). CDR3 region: CASSGWDRGAVRGNTEAFF. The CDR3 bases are TGTGCCAGCAGTGGGTGGGACAGGGGTGCCGTTAGAGGGAACACTGAAGCTTTCTTT.

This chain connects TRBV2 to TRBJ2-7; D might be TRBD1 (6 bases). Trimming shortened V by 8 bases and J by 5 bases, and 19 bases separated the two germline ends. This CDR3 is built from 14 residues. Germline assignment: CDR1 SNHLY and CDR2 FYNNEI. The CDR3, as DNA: TGTGCCAGCGGGGATTACAGGGTAGGCGACGAGCAGTACTTC. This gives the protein CASGDYRVGDEQYF.

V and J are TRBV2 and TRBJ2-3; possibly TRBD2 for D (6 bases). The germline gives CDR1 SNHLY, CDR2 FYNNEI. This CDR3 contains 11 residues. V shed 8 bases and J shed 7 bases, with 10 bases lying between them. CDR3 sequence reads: CASGGRNTQYF. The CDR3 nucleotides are TGTGCCAGCGGGGGGAGGAATACGCAGTATTTT.

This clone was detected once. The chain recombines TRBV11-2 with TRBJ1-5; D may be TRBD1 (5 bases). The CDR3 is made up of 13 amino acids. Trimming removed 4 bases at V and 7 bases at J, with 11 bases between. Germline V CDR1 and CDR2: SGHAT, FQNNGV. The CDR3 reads CASSSRWGQPQHF. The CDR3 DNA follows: TGTGCCAGCAGCTCCCGGTGGGGCCAGCCCCAGCATTTT. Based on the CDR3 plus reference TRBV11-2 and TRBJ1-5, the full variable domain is EAGVAQSPRYKIIEKRQSVAFWCNPISGHATLYWYQQILGQGPKLLIQFQNNGVVDDSQLPKDRFSAERLKGVDSTLKIQPAKLEDSAVYLCASSSRWGQPQHFGDGTRLSIL.

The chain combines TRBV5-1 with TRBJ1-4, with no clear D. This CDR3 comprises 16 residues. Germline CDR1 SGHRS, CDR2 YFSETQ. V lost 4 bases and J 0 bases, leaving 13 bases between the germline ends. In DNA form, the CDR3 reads TGCGCCAGCAGCCGCGGAGGTAGGACAACTAATGAAAAACTGTTTTTT. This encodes CASSRGGRTTNEKLFF.

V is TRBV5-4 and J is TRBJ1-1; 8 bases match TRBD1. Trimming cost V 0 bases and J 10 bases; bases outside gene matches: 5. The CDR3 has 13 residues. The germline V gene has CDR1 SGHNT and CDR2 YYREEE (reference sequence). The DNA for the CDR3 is TGTGCCAGCAGCTTGGCTAGGCAGGGGGCAGCTTTCTTT. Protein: CASSLARQGAAFF.

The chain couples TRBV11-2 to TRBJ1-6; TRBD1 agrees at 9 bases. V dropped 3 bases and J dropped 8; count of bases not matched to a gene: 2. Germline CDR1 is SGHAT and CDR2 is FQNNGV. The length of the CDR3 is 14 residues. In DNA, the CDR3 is TGTGCCAGCAGCTTTCGGACAGGGGATTCACCCCTCCACTTT. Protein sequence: CASSFRTGDSPLHF.